This T cell receptor beta chain was profiled in a study of shared clonotypes between healthy human individuals. CDR3 length: 17 amino acids. Germline-derived CDR1 and CDR2 are SGHRS and YFSETQ. V gave up 0 bases and J gave up 1 base; unmatched junction bases: 5. Among the donors, all were Caucasian adults who lived in Nashville, Tennessee. The split of CD4+ cells yielded CD45RA+ naive and CD45RA-negative memory subsets. Deep-level assay runs were performed. Replicate sorted-subset PCRs were loaded with around 0.2 ug DNA, approximately 31,000 T cell genomes. The protocol was immunoSEQ multiplex PCR, while the TCRdb copy is restricted to in-frame clones and leaves out a portion. The table has approximately 2,300,000 clones, around 92% seen once.

Sequencing was carried out using naive CD4+ T cells from PBMCs. As for subset: CD45RA+ positively selected. The rearrangement joins TRBV5-1 to TRBJ1-3; 9 nucleotides align to TRBD1. The sequence was obtained from a man between 18 and 35 years old in good health. Some clones in this sample may be carry-over from other donors' samples. The CDR3 nucleotides are TGCGCCAGCAGCTTGGGGGTACAGGGGGCTTCTGGAAACACCATATATTTT. As protein: CASSLGVQGASGNTIYF.